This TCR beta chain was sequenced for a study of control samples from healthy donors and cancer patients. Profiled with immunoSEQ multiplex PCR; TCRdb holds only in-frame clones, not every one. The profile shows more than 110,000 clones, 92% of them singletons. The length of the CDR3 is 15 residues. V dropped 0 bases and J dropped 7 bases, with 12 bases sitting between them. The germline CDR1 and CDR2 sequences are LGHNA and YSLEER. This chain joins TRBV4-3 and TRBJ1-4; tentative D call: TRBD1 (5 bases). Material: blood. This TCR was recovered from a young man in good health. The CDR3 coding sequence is TGCGCCAGCAGCCAAGATCGCAGGGCCAGTGAAAAACTGTTTTTT. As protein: CASSQDRRASEKLFF.